What follows are 12 T cell receptor beta chains derived from one specimen sequenced in a study of blood T cell repertoires in COVID-19. This table comes from immunoSEQ multiplex PCR, and its TCRdb copy is limited to in-frame clones, with some not included. The data hold approximately 230,000 clones, with roughly 90% observed a single time. Source material: PBMCs or T cells enriched from blood (not recorded which). These receptors originate from a woman aged 30 to 39 who had recovered from COVID-19.

This CDR3 is CASSPKTSDIHNEQFF. The CDR3 nucleotides are TGTGCCAGCTCACCCAAGACTAGCGATATCCACAATGAGCAGTTCTTC. This rearrangement joins TRBV18 to TRBJ2-1, with 8 bases identical to TRBD2. Losses at the gene ends were 3 bases for V and 5 bases for J; bases not matched to a gene: 9. The CDR3 has 16 amino acids. In germline, CDR1 is KGHSH, CDR2 LQKENI.

This clone was observed once. The chain has TRBV19 and TRBJ1-1, with D tentatively TRBD1 (5 bases). V was cut by 2 bases and J by 3 bases, with 10 bases left in between. CDR3 length: 14 amino acids. Germline-derived CDR1 and CDR2 are LNHDA and SQIVND (reference sequence). The CDR3 spells CASSIRTKYTEAFF. The CDR3 nucleotides are TGTGCCAGTAGTATAAGGACAAAGTACACTGAAGCTTTCTTT.

The chain couples TRBV2 to TRBJ2-2, with TRBD1 matching over 7 bases. CDR3 size: 13 residues. V shed 5 bases, J shed 4 bases, and the junction held 1 base outside the gene matches. Germline V gene sequence: CDR1 SNHLY, CDR2 FYNNEI. The CDR3 DNA reads TGTGCCAGCAGTCGGGACAGCACCGGGGAGCTGTTTTTT. Its translation is CASSRDSTGELFF. The whole variable domain, remainder taken from reference TRBV2 and TRBJ2-2, is EPEVTQTPSHQVTQMGQEVILRCVPISNHLYFYWYRQILGQKVEFLVSFYNNEISEKSEIFDDQFSVERPDGSNFTLKIRSTKLEDSAMYFCASSRDSTGELFFGEGSRLTVL.

The rearrangement joins TRBV11-2 to TRBJ1-1, with D unclear. CDR3 size: 15 residues. The germline V and J ends were trimmed by 0 bases and 7 bases, with 15 bases remaining between them. Germline V CDR1 and CDR2: SGHAT, FQNNGV. CDR3 DNA sequence: TGTGCCAGCAGCTTAGATCGCGGAGGGCTGTATGAAGCTTTCTTT. This translates into CASSLDRGGLYEAFF.

The CDR3 loop reads CASSPRTGNQETQYF. DNA of the CDR3: TGTGCCAGTAGTCCCCGGACAGGGAACCAAGAGACCCAGTACTTC. V gene TRBV19 combines with J gene TRBJ2-5; 8 bases map to TRBD1. The CDR3 spans 15 residues. CDR1 and CDR2 from the germline V gene are LNHDA and SQIVND (reference sequence). Trimming removed 5 bases from V and 0 bases from J; junction bases left unmatched: 5.

CDR3 region: CASSTRARNTEAFF. Written as DNA, the CDR3 is TGCGCCAGCAGTACCAGGGCCAGGAACACTGAAGCTTTCTTT. The rearrangement uses TRBV4-3 and TRBJ1-1; D is perhaps TRBD1 (5 bases). The CDR3 consists of 14 residues. Looked up from germline, CDR1 is LGHNA and CDR2 is YSLEER. V was clipped by 6 bases and J by 1 base, with 12 bases between them.

The CDR3 loop is CASSRGGGTGSGANVLTF. The CDR3 DNA reads TGTGCCAGCAGCCGAGGCGGGGGGACCGGCTCTGGGGCCAACGTCCTGACTTTC. This sequence joins TRBV6-6 and TRBJ2-6, with 8 bases lining up with TRBD2. The V gene's germline CDR1 is MNHNY and CDR2 SVGAGI (reference sequence). This CDR3 has 18 amino acids. The V gene end was trimmed by 6 bases and the J gene end by 0 bases; junction bases not matched to a gene: 10.

This clone was picked up one time. This chain uses TRBV19 with TRBJ1-1, with 8 bases matching TRBD1. The V gene's germline CDR1 is LNHDA and CDR2 SQIVND (reference sequence). Losses at the gene ends were 7 bases for V and 4 bases for J; bases not matched to a gene: 23. This CDR3 is built from 19 residues. Here the CDR3 DNA reads TGTGCCAGTACCAGAACCCAAGGGTGGACAGGGAGACGGGGCACTGAAGCTTTCTTT. Amino acids: CASTRTQGWTGRRGTEAFF.

The chain employs TRBV11-2 and TRBJ2-6; D is uncertain. Trimming stripped 5 bases from V and 0 bases from J, with 8 bases between. The CDR3 is made up of 15 amino acids. Germline CDR1 reads SGHAT; CDR2 reads FQNNGV. The CDR3 here is CASSPEFSGANVLTF. The CDR3 region has the DNA TGTGCCAGCAGCCCAGAATTCTCTGGGGCCAACGTCCTGACTTTC. Full variable domain (outside the CDR3, taken from reference TRBV11-2 and TRBJ2-6): EAGVAQSPRYKIIEKRQSVAFWCNPISGHATLYWYQQILGQGPKLLIQFQNNGVVDDSQLPKDRFSAERLKGVDSTLKIQPAKLEDSAVYLCASSPEFSGANVLTFGAGSRLTVL.

The CDR3 here is CASSQDLVDILPMGIQPQHF. Here the CDR3 DNA reads TGCGCCAGCAGCCAAGACCTCGTGGACATCCTTCCTATGGGAATCCAGCCCCAGCATTTT. This sequence joins TRBV4-3 and TRBJ1-5; D is perhaps TRBD1 (5 bases). Germline V gene lookup returns CDR1 LGHNA and CDR2 YSLEER. V was shortened by 0 bases and J by 7 bases, with 28 bases between the two germline ends. CDR3 length equals 20 residues.

The chain uses TRBV28 and TRBJ2-1; 8 nucleotides match TRBD2. Looked up from germline, CDR1 is MDHEN and CDR2 is SYDVKM. This CDR3 is built from 16 residues. J gave up 7 bases and V 2 bases, and 10 bases lay outside the gene matches. This CDR3 reads CASSLPSGSLSNEQFF. CDR3 DNA: TGTGCCAGCAGTTTACCGAGCGGGAGTCTGAGTAATGAGCAGTTCTTC.

CDR3 nucleotides: TGTGCCAGCAGCAGGGGGGGAAACTCTGGAAACACCATATATTTT. This gives the protein CASSRGGNSGNTIYF. The chain uses TRBV9 and TRBJ1-3, with D maybe TRBD1 (6 bases). This CDR3 has 15 amino acids. From germline, CDR1 is SGDLS and CDR2 YYNGEE. The V end lost 4 bases, the J end lost 0 bases, and 11 bases lay between the germline ends.